The clone carrying this T cell receptor beta chain was seen repeatedly, ten times or more. Its antigen is unidentified. The data were taken from a study of identical twins. Overall study findings and caveats: With abundant cord blood beta clonotypes, insertions were fewer; memory repertoires showed no such pattern.

After removal of 0 bases from V and 8 bases from J, the junction contained 16 bases not matched to a gene. CDR1 and CDR2 from the germline V gene are MNHEY and SVGAGI. There are 20 residues in the CDR3. MiXCR, applied by TCRdb to the 5' RACE reads, yields one record per CDR3 protein. The sample has under 900,000 distinct CDR3 sequences; around 12% are singletons. These data also featured in a second study, about yellow fever vaccine responses in identical twins.

Sequenced sample: PBMCs. The chain has TRBV6-5 and TRBJ2-1, with 13 nucleotides matching TRBD2. This receptor was obtained from a woman between 18 and 30 years old in good health. The CDR3 sequence is CASSYSWTGLAGVEVHEQFF. The CDR3 bases are TGTGCCAGCAGTTACTCATGGACAGGACTAGCGGGAGTTGAAGTACATGAGCAGTTCTTC.